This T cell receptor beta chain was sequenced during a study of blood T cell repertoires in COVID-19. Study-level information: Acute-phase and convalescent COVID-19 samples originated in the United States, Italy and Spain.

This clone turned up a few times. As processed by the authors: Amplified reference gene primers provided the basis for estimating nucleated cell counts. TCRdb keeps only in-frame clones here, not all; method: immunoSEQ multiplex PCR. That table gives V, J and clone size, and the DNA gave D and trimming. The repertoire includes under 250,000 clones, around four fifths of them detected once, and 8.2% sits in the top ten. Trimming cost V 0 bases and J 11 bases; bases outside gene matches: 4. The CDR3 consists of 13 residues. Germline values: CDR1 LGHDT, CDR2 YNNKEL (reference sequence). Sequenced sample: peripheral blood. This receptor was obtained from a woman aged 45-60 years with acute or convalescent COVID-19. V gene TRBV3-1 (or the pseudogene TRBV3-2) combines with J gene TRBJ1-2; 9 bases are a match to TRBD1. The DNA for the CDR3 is TGTGCCAGCAGCCAAGAGGGGACAGGGCATTACACCTTC. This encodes CASSQEGTGHYTF.